This T cell receptor (beta chain) was sequenced for a study of cytomegalovirus exposure and HLA in healthy donors. Study findings and constraints: Overall, around 160 TCR beta chains were annotated as cytomegalovirus-associated. The study dropped some indistinguishable V segments, TRBV6-2 and TRBV6-3 among them. Later analysis showed most CMV-associated TCR beta chains appearing HLA-restricted.

The PCR had 60 Vbeta and 13 Jbeta primers. Using immunoSEQ multiplex PCR, the repertoire was profiled, and TCRdb retains in-frame clones only, with some absent. The sample gives about 120,000 clones, roughly 9% of which show up once; 6% to 7.5% is in the top ten. As regards this clone: Antigen specificity is unknown.

With V trimmed by 1 base and J by 4 bases, 5 bases remained unmatched. Germline loops: CDR1 MGHRA, CDR2 YSYEKL. CDR3 length: 16 residues. This sequence was found in a woman aged 40 to 50 in good health and CMV-seropositive. The sequenced sample consisted of PBMCs. The rearrangement joins TRBV4-1 to TRBJ2-2, with 8 bases identical to TRBD1. The CDR3 DNA is TGCGCCAGCAGCCAAGCAACAGGGGGAGGCACCGGGGAGCTGTTTTTT. Its translation: CASSQATGGGTGELFF.